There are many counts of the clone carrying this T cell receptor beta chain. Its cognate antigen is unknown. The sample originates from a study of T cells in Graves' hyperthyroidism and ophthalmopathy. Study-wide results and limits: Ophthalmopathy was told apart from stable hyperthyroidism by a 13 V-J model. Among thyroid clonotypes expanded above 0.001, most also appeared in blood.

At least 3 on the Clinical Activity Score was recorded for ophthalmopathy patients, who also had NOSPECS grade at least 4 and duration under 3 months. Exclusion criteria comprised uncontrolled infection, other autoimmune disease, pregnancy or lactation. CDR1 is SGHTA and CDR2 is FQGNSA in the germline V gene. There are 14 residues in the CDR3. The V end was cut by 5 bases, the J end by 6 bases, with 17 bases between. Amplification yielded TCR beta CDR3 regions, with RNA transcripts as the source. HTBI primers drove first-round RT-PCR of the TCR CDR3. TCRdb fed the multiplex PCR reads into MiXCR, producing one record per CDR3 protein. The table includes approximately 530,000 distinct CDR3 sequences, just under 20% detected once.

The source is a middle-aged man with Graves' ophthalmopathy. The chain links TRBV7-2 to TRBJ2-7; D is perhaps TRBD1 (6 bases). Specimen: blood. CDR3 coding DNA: TGTGCCAGCAGCACCCCAACAGGGAAAAGCGAGCAGTACTTC. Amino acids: CASSTPTGKSEQYF. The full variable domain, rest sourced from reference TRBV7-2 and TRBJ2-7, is GAGVSQSPSNKVTEKGKDVELRCDPISGHTALYWYRQSLGQGLEFLIYFQGNSAPDKSGLPSDRFSAERTGGSVSTLTIQRTQQEDSAVYLCASSTPTGKSEQYFGPGTRLTVT.